This TCR beta chain was profiled in a study of control samples from healthy donors and cancer patients. Clones were sequenced by immunoSEQ multiplex PCR, and TCRdb holds only the in-frame ones, with some missing. The sample shows 130,000 or so clones, over 75% of them seen only once. Trimming took 4 bases from V and 2 from J, leaving 14 bases between them. Germline V CDR1 and CDR2: SGHRS, YFSETQ. The CDR3 has 15 residues. The sample taken for sequencing was blood. V is TRBV5-1 and J is TRBJ2-3, with D tentatively TRBD1 (5 bases). The receptor was isolated from a man aged 40-55 years in good health. The CDR3 nucleotides are TGCGCCAGCAGCCCCCTCCAGGGTTTCACAGATACGCAGTATTTT. Its protein is CASSPLQGFTDTQYF.